The T cell receptor beta chain under discussion was sequenced for a study of beta chain features in type 1 diabetes. CDR3 length equals 15 residues. Trimming at V came to 5 bases and at J to 1 base, leaving 3 bases not matched to a gene. Per germline, CDR1 MNHEY and CDR2 SVGAGI. CD45RO/CCR7/CD25/CD127/CD95/CD27 staining was used to isolate CD4+ naive, central memory, regulatory and stem cell-like memory cells by sorting. Purity above 95% was achieved in all sorted populations. About this clone itself: Its cognate antigen is unknown.

Study results and limitations: TCRB CDR3 length was moderately but significantly reduced in all four CD4+ subsets of Type 1 diabetes patients. More deletions and fewer insertions at VDJ junctions were found in patients with type 1 diabetes.

Since all of the isolated RNA was reverse transcribed, expressed TCRB transcripts were what got sequenced. Clones were read by immunoSEQ multiplex PCR, and TCRdb kept only the in-frame ones, dropping some. The repertoire has around 140,000 clones, 8.5% to 12% of them found once; the top ten carry 1.3%. This sequence originates from a man younger than 35 in good health. The sequenced sample was naive CD4+ T cells from blood. The chain has TRBV6-5 and TRBJ2-2; 8 nucleotides align to TRBD2. The CDR3 here is CASSRAGGNTGELFF. The CDR3 DNA reads TGTGCCAGCAGTAGGGCGGGGGGGAACACCGGGGAGCTGTTTTTT.